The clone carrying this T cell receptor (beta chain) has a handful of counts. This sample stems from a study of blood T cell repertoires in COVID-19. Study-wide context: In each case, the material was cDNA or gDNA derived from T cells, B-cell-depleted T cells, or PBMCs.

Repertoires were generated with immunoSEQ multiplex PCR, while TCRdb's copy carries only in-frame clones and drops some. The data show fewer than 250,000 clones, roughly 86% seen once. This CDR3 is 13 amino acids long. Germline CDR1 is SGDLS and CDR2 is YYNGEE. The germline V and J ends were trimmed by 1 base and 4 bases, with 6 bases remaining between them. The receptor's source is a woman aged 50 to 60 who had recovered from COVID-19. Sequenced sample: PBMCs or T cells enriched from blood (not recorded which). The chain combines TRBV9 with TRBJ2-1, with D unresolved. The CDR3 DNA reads TGTGCCAGCAGCGTACAGGAATACAATGAGCAGTTCTTC. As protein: CASSVQEYNEQFF.